This record covers a single T cell receptor (beta chain). Its antigen is undetermined. The data were taken from a study of shared clonotypes between healthy human individuals. Study-wide results and limits: Represented diversity, genetic and exposure-history alike, was limited by few donors. Clonotype sharing across a handful of donors was observed for 4% to 6.5% of naive CD4 clonotypes. Naive subsets generally had larger estimated richness than memory subsets.

Libraries were prepared by immunoSEQ multiplex PCR; TCRdb keeps only in-frame clonotypes and omits some of them. Among about 2.1 million clones, around 93% were seen once, and the ten largest hold about 1.6%. Germline V gene sequence: CDR1 MDHEN, CDR2 SYDVKM. V lost 2 bases and J 6 bases, leaving 13 bases between the germline ends. The CDR3 consists of 14 residues. Terminally differentiated effector memory CD45RA+ cells were excluded by CCR7 positive selection of CD45RO-negative cells. Healthy adults negative for HIV, lacking recent acute infections or vaccinations, served as donors. The sequencing sample was made of naive CD8+ T cells from PBMCs. The J gene is TRBJ1-2, the V gene TRBV28; D may be TRBD1 (6 bases). The receptor was derived from a man aged 18 to 30 in good health. Some clones in this sample may be carry-over from other donors' samples. The CDR3 region has the DNA TGTGCCAGCAGTTTAGAAGGGCCAGGGGATGGCTACACCTTC. The encoded protein is CASSLEGPGDGYTF.